Here is one TCR beta chain with its context. CDR1 MNHEY and CDR2 SMNVEV come from the germline V gene (reference sequence). Trimming pared 0 bases from V and 3 bases from J, leaving 9 bases between. This CDR3 spans 14 amino acids. Original processing notes: Reference gene primers were amplified, and this amplification served to estimate nucleated cell counts. This table comes from immunoSEQ multiplex PCR, and its TCRdb copy is limited to in-frame clones, with some not included. V and J calls and clone size are those listed in that table; D and trimming were worked out from the DNA. The table has fewer than 300,000 clones, 88% seen once; the top ten hold 4%. The data originate from a study of blood T cell repertoires in COVID-19.

What was sequenced was peripheral blood. This chain connects TRBV27 to TRBJ2-7; tentatively, D is TRBD1 (6 bases). The TCR comes from a man between 60 and 70 years old who had recovered from COVID-19. CDR3 residues: CASSLSGTLYEQYF. The CDR3 DNA follows: TGTGCCAGCAGTTTATCCGGGACACTCTACGAGCAGTACTTC.